This T cell receptor (beta chain) was recovered during a study of blood T cell repertoires in COVID-19. Overall study context: The United States, Italy and Spain were the sources of the acute and convalescent COVID-19 samples. In each case, the material was cDNA or gDNA derived from T cells, B-cell-depleted T cells, or PBMCs.

Clones were read by immunoSEQ multiplex PCR, and TCRdb kept only the in-frame ones, dropping some. The table records roughly 200,000 clones, 70% to 90% of them present only once. Germline values: CDR1 LGHDT, CDR2 YNNKEL (reference sequence). V was shortened by 0 bases and J by 0 bases, with 11 bases between the two germline ends. CDR3 length: 16 amino acids. Sequenced: peripheral blood. The J gene is TRBJ1-1, the V gene TRBV3-1 (or the pseudogene TRBV3-2); no clear D gene. The TCR originated in a man aged 55 to 70 with acute or convalescent COVID-19. The CDR3 DNA sequence: TGTGCCAGCAGCCAAGATGGGCAGCAGATGAACACTGAAGCTTTCTTT. As protein: CASSQDGQQMNTEAFF.